The 27 T cell receptor beta chains below all came from one sample that was sequenced in a study of blood T cell repertoires in COVID-19. Assay: immunoSEQ multiplex PCR; the TCRdb copy retains only in-frame clones and omits some. The sample holds a few hundred thousand clones, more than 75% seen once. The sequenced material came from PBMCs or T cells enriched from blood (not recorded which). The receptor source for this set is a woman aged 18 to 35 who had recovered from COVID-19.

The V and J genes are TRBV25-1 and TRBJ2-3, with 8 bases fitting TRBD2. From germline, CDR1 is MGHDK and CDR2 SYGVNS. The CDR3 spans 15 residues. J gave up 5 bases and V 1 base, and 5 bases lay outside the gene matches. CDR3 loop: CASSEFRGGVDTQYF. CDR3 DNA sequence: TGTGCCAGCAGTGAATTTCGGGGGGGCGTAGATACGCAGTATTTT. The full variable domain, rest sourced from reference TRBV25-1 and TRBJ2-3, is EADIYQTPRYLVIGTGKKITLECSQTMGHDKMYWYQQDPGMELHLIHYSYGVNSTEKGDLSSESTVSRIRTEHFPLTLESARPSHTSQYLCASSEFRGGVDTQYFGPGTRLTVL.

V is TRBV5-1 and J is TRBJ1-1; D possibly corresponds to TRBD1 (6 bases). The CDR3 contains 15 residues. The germline gives CDR1 SGHRS, CDR2 YFSETQ. The V end was cut by 0 bases, the J end by 1 base, with 10 bases between. The chain's CDR3 is CASSLAPGQNTEAFF. The CDR3 DNA is TGCGCCAGCAGCTTGGCTCCGGGACAGAACACTGAAGCTTTCTTT.

The J gene is TRBJ1-5, the V gene TRBV7-2; D ambiguous. Germline V lookup: CDR1 SGHTA, CDR2 FQGNSA. This CDR3 comprises 14 residues. V lost 5 bases and J 9 bases, leaving 17 bases between the germline ends. The CDR3 is CASSDSPLLGPQHF. CDR3 nucleotide sequence: TGTGCCAGCAGCGACTCCCCGTTGCTTGGGCCCCAGCATTTT.

The V call is TRBV27, the J call TRBJ1-2; D gene uncertain. The CDR3 totals 13 residues. V was trimmed by 10 bases and J by 4 bases, leaving 16 bases between them. CDR1 is MNHEY and CDR2 is SMNVEV in the germline V gene (reference sequence). DNA for the CDR3: TGTGCCACCGTTGGGCCGGTCCCCTATGGCTACACCTTC. Protein sequence: CATVGPVPYGYTF.

Concerning this clone: Given a much more abundant clone one base away, this may be a read error. The chain joins TRBV6-4 to TRBJ2-3; 8 bases align to TRBD2. V dropped 0 bases and J dropped 4; count of bases not matched to a gene: 3. This CDR3 is built from 15 residues. Germline V CDR1 and CDR2: MRHNA, SNTAGT. The CDR3, as DNA: TGTGCCAGCAGTGACTCTGCGGGGGGCCCAGATACGCAGTATTTT. This gives the protein CASSDSAGGPDTQYF.

The chain recombines TRBV18 with TRBJ2-5; 7 bases are a match to TRBD1. The CDR3 is 15 amino acids. CDR1 is KGHSH, CDR2 LQKENI, per germline. Unmatched junction bases numbered 9, after V lost 4 bases and J lost 4 bases. CDR3 sequence: CASSRVQGVGETQYF. Here the CDR3 DNA reads TGTGCCAGCTCACGGGTCCAGGGGGTAGGAGAGACCCAGTACTTC.

J is TRBJ2-2 and V is TRBV9, with TRBD2 matching over 16 bases. The trim removed 4 bases at V and 4 bases at J, leaving 7 bases unmatched. This CDR3 spans 18 amino acids. Germline V gives CDR1 SGDLS, CDR2 YYNGEE. The CDR3 nucleotides read TGTGCCAGCAGCACGGGACTAGCGGGGGGGAGTCGCACCGGGGAGCTGTTTTTT. Its protein is CASSTGLAGGSRTGELFF.

The chain carries TRBV14 and TRBJ2-1; possible D gene TRBD2, 5 bases. Germline values: CDR1 SGHDN, CDR2 FVKESK. CDR3 size: 16 residues. V was trimmed by 0 bases and J by 6 bases, leaving 15 bases between them. CDR3 coding DNA: TGTGCCAGCAGCCAAGATCTGAGTAGAGGAGGCAATGAGCAGTTCTTC. Encoded protein: CASSQDLSRGGNEQFF.

The rearrangement joins TRBV7-9 to TRBJ2-3; 9 nucleotides agree with TRBD2. V gave up 5 bases and J gave up 2 bases; unmatched junction bases: 14. Germline CDR1 SEHNR, CDR2 FQNEAQ (reference sequence). CDR3 length: 18 amino acids. CDR3 DNA sequence: TGTGCCAGCAGCCCGAATTTTGCGAGCGGGGGGCTCACAGATACGCAGTATTTT. Amino acids: CASSPNFASGGLTDTQYF.

The chain recombines TRBV5-6 with TRBJ1-1, with D maybe TRBD1 (5 bases). The CDR3 is made up of 13 amino acids. V shed 4 bases and J shed 4 bases, with 11 bases lying between them. Germline CDR1 is SGHDT and CDR2 is YYEEEE. This CDR3 is CASSAPGGTEAFF. CDR3 DNA sequence: TGTGCCAGCAGCGCGCCGGGGGGCACTGAAGCTTTCTTT.

This clone was observed a single time. V usage is TRBV7-3 and J usage is TRBJ2-1; 7 bases agree with TRBD1. V trimming: 4 bases; J trimming: 7 bases; junction bases outside the gene matches: 7. There are 14 residues in the CDR3. CDR1 is SGHTA, CDR2 FQGTGA, per germline. The CDR3 DNA follows: TGTGCCAGCAGCTCCATGGACAGGCGGAATGAGCAGTTCTTC. Amino acids: CASSSMDRRNEQFF.

The chain joins TRBV25-1 to TRBJ1-2, with D uncertain. V lost 4 bases, J lost 1 base, and 10 bases lay in between. The CDR3 length is 14 residues. From germline, CDR1 is MGHDK and CDR2 SYGVNS. The DNA of the CDR3 is TGTGCCAGCAGTGGTAAAGGGAGTAACTATGGCTACACCTTC. It codes for CASSGKGSNYGYTF.

This chain uses TRBV11-2 with TRBJ1-6; 9 nucleotides agree with TRBD1. J lost 5 bases, V lost 1 base, and 6 bases had no gene match. In germline, CDR1 is SGHAT, CDR2 FQNNGV. The length of the CDR3 is 17 residues. The CDR3 nucleotides read TGTGCCAGCAGCTTAGGACAGGGGGGTGGGCATAATTCACCCCTCCACTTT. It yields the protein CASSLGQGGGHNSPLHF.

The chain has TRBV7-9 and TRBJ2-2, with 8 bases lining up with TRBD2. This CDR3 has 15 amino acids. J lost 15 bases, V lost 5 bases, and 17 bases had no gene match. Germline CDR1 SEHNR, CDR2 FQNEAQ (reference sequence). CDR3 DNA: TGTGCCAGCAGCCCCTATACACCCGCGGGGGGACAAGTGTTTTTT. It yields the protein CASSPYTPAGGQVFF. The complete variable domain, with remaining parts taken from reference TRBV7-9 and TRBJ2-2, reads DTGVSQNPRHKITKRGQNVTFRCDPISEHNRLYWYRQTLGQGPEFLTYFQNEAQLEKSRLLSDRFSAERPKGSFSTLEIQRTEQGDSAMYLCASSPYTPAGGQVFFGEGSRLTVL.

J is TRBJ1-2 and V is TRBV19, with D possibly being TRBD1 (6 bases). Germline-derived CDR1 and CDR2 are LNHDA and SQIVND (reference sequence). This CDR3 comprises 16 residues. V lost 5 bases and J lost 1, with 17 bases in between. CDR3 loop: CASSPPGQTLNYGYTF. DNA of the CDR3: TGTGCCAGTAGTCCTCCCGGACAGACTCTTAACTATGGCTACACCTTC.

The chain combines TRBV4-1 with TRBJ2-3; 10 nucleotides line up with TRBD2. Germline loops: CDR1 MGHRA, CDR2 YSYEKL. The CDR3 has 17 residues. The junction had 13 bases not matched to a gene; V was cut back by 4 bases and J by 6 bases. The CDR3 DNA is TGCGCCAGCAGCCTATCAGCAGTTACTAGCGGGGCGGATACGCAGTATTTT. This translates into CASSLSAVTSGADTQYF.

V is TRBV10-3 and J is TRBJ2-2; TRBD1 is a possible D gene (6 bases). V lost 2 bases, J lost 5 bases, and 12 bases lay in between. The CDR3 is 15 amino acids. Germline lookup yields CDR1 ENHRY and CDR2 SYGVKD. The CDR3 bases are TGTGCCATCAGTGAGGGGGGCACCGAAACCGGGGAGCTGTTTTTT. It codes for CAISEGGTETGELFF.

This clone was observed once. The genes are TRBV6-6 and TRBJ1-1; D possibly corresponds to TRBD1 (5 bases). This CDR3 contains 15 residues. The V gene lost 3 bases and the J gene lost 4 bases, with 15 bases spanning the gap. Germline CDR1 MNHNY, CDR2 SVGAGI (reference sequence). The CDR3: CASSYSGNGGTEAFF. For the CDR3, the DNA is TGTGCCAGCAGTTATTCAGGGAACGGGGGCACTGAAGCTTTCTTT.

This clone was picked up a small number of times. The chain links TRBV5-1 to TRBJ1-1, with a possible D match to TRBD1 (5 bases). The CDR3 runs to 15 residues. Germline V gene lookup returns CDR1 SGHRS and CDR2 YFSETQ. Trimming cost V 4 bases and J 4 bases, with 17 bases left between them. The DNA for the CDR3 is TGCGCCAGCAGCACCGAATCAGGGTGGGGCACTGAAGCTTTCTTT. This encodes CASSTESGWGTEAFF. The whole variable domain, remainder taken from reference TRBV5-1 and TRBJ1-1, is KAGVTQTPRYLIKTRGQQVTLSCSPISGHRSVSWYQQTPGQGLQFLFEYFSETQRNKGNFPGRFSGRQFSNSRSEMNVSTLELGDSALYLCASSTESGWGTEAFFGQGTRLTVV.

J is TRBJ2-3 and V is TRBV2, with a tentative D call TRBD2 (6 bases). This CDR3 is built from 15 residues. Germline V CDR1 and CDR2: SNHLY, FYNNEI. V was clipped by 7 bases and J by 0 bases, with 14 bases between them. CDR3 in DNA: TGTGCCAGCAAGCTTATGGGGACTAGCACAGATACGCAGTATTTT. It is translated as CASKLMGTSTDTQYF.

This chain connects TRBV27 to TRBJ2-7, with a tentative D call TRBD2 (5 bases). The V and J ends lost 6 bases and 4 bases respectively, with 13 bases between them. This CDR3 comprises 13 residues. CDR1 is MNHEY, CDR2 SMNVEV, per germline (reference sequence). The CDR3 is CASSLGGGYEQYF. CDR3 coding DNA: TGTGCCAGCAGCCTAGGTGGCGGGTACGAGCAGTACTTC.

The rearrangement uses TRBV5-6 and TRBJ1-3; D call uncertain. Germline CDR1 SGHDT, CDR2 YYEEEE. The length of the CDR3 is 15 residues. V was pared by 0 bases and J by 2 bases, with 9 bases between. The CDR3 loop reads CASSLGQKAGNTIYF. The CDR3, as DNA: TGTGCCAGCAGCTTGGGACAAAAGGCTGGAAACACCATATATTTT.

The chain is built from TRBV2 and TRBJ1-2; 10 bases align to TRBD1. Trimming took 8 bases from V and 5 from J; bases not matched to a gene: 8. Per the germline V gene, CDR1 is SNHLY and CDR2 is FYNNEI. The CDR3 is 14 amino acids. The CDR3 sequence: CASPRDRGGYGYTF. The CDR3 DNA sequence: TGTGCCAGCCCCCGGGACAGGGGTGGATATGGCTACACCTTC.

J is TRBJ1-2 and V is TRBV10-3, with TRBD1 matching 8 bases. Germline CDR1 and CDR2: ENHRY and SYGVKD. The CDR3 is 12 residues long. CDR3 sequence reads: CASREAGGGYTF. For the CDR3, the DNA is TGTGCTTCCCGGGAGGCAGGGGGCGGCTACACCTTC.

This clone was observed a few times. This chain connects TRBV6-4 to TRBJ2-7, with a possible D match to TRBD1 (5 bases). Germline V gene lookup returns CDR1 MRHNA and CDR2 SNTAGT. The CDR3 is 14 amino acids. The germline V and J ends were trimmed by 3 bases and 7 bases, with 16 bases remaining between them. This CDR3 is CASSEQARGKEQYF. The CDR3 DNA reads as TGTGCCAGCAGTGAACAGGCCCGAGGCAAGGAGCAGTACTTC.

V gene TRBV18 combines with J gene TRBJ1-4; 10 positions match TRBD1. Germline loops: CDR1 KGHSH, CDR2 LQKENI. The CDR3 runs 16 residues. V lost 2 bases, J lost 7 bases, and 7 bases stayed unmatched. The CDR3 nucleotides read TGTGCCAGCTCACCATTTTCCGGGACAGGGGTTGAAAAACTGTTTTTT. It encodes CASSPFSGTGVEKLFF.

V usage is TRBV10-3 and J usage is TRBJ2-3; D may be TRBD2 (7 bases). The V gene lost 0 bases and the J gene lost 0 bases, with 13 bases spanning the gap. Germline V gene data show CDR1 as ENHRY and CDR2 as SYGVKD. The CDR3 totals 17 residues. This CDR3 reads CAISESKGGPSTDTQYF. CDR3 bases: TGTGCCATCAGTGAGTCTAAGGGGGGGCCGAGCACAGATACGCAGTATTTT.